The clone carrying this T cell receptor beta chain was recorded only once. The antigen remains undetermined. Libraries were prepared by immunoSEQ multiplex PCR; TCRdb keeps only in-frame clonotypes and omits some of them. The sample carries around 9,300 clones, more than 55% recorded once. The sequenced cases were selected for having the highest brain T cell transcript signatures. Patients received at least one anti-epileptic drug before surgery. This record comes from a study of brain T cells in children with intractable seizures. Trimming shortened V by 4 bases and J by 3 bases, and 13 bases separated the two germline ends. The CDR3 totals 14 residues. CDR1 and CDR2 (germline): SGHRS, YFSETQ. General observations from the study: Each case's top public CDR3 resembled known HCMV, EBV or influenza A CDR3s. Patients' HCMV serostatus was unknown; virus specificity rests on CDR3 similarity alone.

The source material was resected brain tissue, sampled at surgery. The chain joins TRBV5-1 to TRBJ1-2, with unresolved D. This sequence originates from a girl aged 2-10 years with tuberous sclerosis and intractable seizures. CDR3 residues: CASSQTLADYGYTF. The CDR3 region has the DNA TGCGCCAGCAGCCAGACCCTTGCGGACTATGGCTACACCTTC.